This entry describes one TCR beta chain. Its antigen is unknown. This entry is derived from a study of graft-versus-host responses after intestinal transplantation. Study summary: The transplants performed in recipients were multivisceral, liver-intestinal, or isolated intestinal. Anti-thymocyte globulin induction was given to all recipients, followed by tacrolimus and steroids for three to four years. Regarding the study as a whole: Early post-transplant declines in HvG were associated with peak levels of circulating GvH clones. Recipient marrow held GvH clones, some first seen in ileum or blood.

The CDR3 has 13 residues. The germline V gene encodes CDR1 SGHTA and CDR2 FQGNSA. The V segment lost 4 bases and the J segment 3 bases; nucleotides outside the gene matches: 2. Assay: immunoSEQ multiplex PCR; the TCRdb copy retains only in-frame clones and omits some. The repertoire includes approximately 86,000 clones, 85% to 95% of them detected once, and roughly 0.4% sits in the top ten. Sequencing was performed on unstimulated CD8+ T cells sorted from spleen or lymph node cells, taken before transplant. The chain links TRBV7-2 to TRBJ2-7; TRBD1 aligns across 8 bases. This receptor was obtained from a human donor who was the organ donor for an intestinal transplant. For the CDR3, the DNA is TGTGCCAGCAGCTACGGGACAGGCTACGAGCAGTACTTC. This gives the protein CASSYGTGYEQYF.